The 21 T cell receptor beta chains presented below share a single source sample, sequenced in a study of blood T cell repertoires in COVID-19. The repertoire was sequenced with immunoSEQ multiplex PCR; TCRdb's copy has only in-frame clones and lacks some. Among some 48,000 clones, about 88% were seen once, and the ten largest hold around 20%. The sequenced sample was peripheral blood. The receptor set was obtained from a man in his 70s with active COVID-19.

This chain connects TRBV6-5 to TRBJ2-1; 7 bases line up with TRBD1. V trimming: 1 base; J trimming: 14 bases; junction bases outside the gene matches: 8. Looked up from germline, CDR1 is MNHEY and CDR2 is SVGAGI. The CDR3 contains 13 residues. CDR3 coding DNA: TGTGCCAGCAGTTACTACCTACAGGGGTGGAAGTTCTTC. This gives the protein CASSYYLQGWKFF.

The chain carries TRBV24-1 and TRBJ2-2; a weak D match, TRBD1 (6 bases). The CDR3 extends over 18 amino acids. Germline V CDR1 and CDR2: KGHDR, SFDVKD. The germline V and J ends were trimmed by 0 bases and 4 bases, with 17 bases remaining between them. In nucleotides, the CDR3 is TGTGCCACCAGTGATTTGCCCCTTGGGCAGGGGTCCACCGGGGAGCTGTTTTTT. It codes for CATSDLPLGQGSTGELFF.

The genes are TRBV19 and TRBJ2-1; 7 nucleotides line up with TRBD2. The CDR3 is 13 residues long. J was trimmed by 9 bases and V by 6 bases; bases with no gene match: 8. In germline, CDR1 is LNHDA, CDR2 SQIVND (reference sequence). The DNA for the CDR3 is TGTGCCAGTAGCATTGTTTTAGCGGGTGAGCAGTTCTTC. The encoded protein is CASSIVLAGEQFF.

This chain joins TRBV9 and TRBJ1-6; D gene unclear. The CDR3 sequence is 14 residues long. In germline, CDR1 is SGDLS, CDR2 YYNGEE. V was shortened by 4 bases and J by 8 bases, with 13 bases between the two germline ends. The CDR3, as DNA: TGTGCCAGCAGCCGCGGCTACGGGGATTCACCCCTCCACTTT. It is translated as CASSRGYGDSPLHF. Looking up the rest from reference TRBV9 and TRBJ1-6 gives the full variable domain: DSGVTQTPKHLITATGQRVTLRCSPRSGDLSVYWYQQSLDQGLQFLIQYYNGEERAKGNILERFSAQQFPDLHSELNLSSLELGDSALYFCASSRGYGDSPLHFGNGTRLTVT.

For the CDR3, the DNA is TGTGCCAGCAGGGTCTGGGGGGGCACTGAAGCTTTCTTT. Amino acid sequence: CASRVWGGTEAFF. This chain uses TRBV2 with TRBJ1-1; tentative D call: TRBD1 (5 bases). This CDR3 has 13 amino acids. V lost 6 bases and J lost 4, with 12 bases in between. The germline CDR1 and CDR2 sequences are SNHLY and FYNNEI.

The rearrangement joins TRBV6-5 to TRBJ2-7; a weak D match, TRBD2 (6 bases). This CDR3 is 15 amino acids long. The ends were cut back, 4 bases at V and 5 bases at J, with 18 bases in the middle. The V gene's germline CDR1 is MNHEY and CDR2 SVGAGI. CDR3 protein: CASSSTAWGGDEQYF. The CDR3 DNA is TGTGCCAGCAGTTCTACCGCCTGGGGAGGCGACGAGCAGTACTTC.

In nucleotides, the CDR3 is TGCAGCGTTGGGGGGCTGGCTAGCGGGAGAACAGATACGCAGTATTTT. As protein: CSVGGLASGRTDTQYF. This rearrangement joins TRBV29-1 to TRBJ2-3, with 10 positions matching TRBD2. Germline CDR1 SQVTM, CDR2 ANQGSEA. The junction had 10 bases not matched to a gene; V was cut back by 4 bases and J by 3 bases. CDR3 length: 16 amino acids.

The J gene is TRBJ1-6, the V gene TRBV18; weak D call: TRBD1 (6 bases). Trimming stripped 3 bases from V and 5 bases from J, with 11 bases between. The CDR3 covers 15 residues. Germline V lookup: CDR1 KGHSH, CDR2 LQKENI. CDR3 loop: CASSPRTADNSPLHF. In DNA, the CDR3 is TGTGCCAGCTCACCCCGGACAGCAGATAATTCACCCCTCCACTTT.

The chain couples TRBV18 to TRBJ1-2, with TRBD1 matching 9 bases. Germline CDR1 reads KGHSH; CDR2 reads LQKENI. The J segment lost 8 bases and the V segment lost 5 bases, leaving 3 bases of the junction unmatched. The CDR3 has 12 amino acids. The CDR3 spells CASSGDRDGYTF. The CDR3 nucleotides read TGTGCCAGCTCAGGGGACAGGGACGGCTACACCTTC.

The V and J genes are TRBV6-5 and TRBJ1-5; 9 bases map to TRBD1. This CDR3 comprises 15 residues. Looked up from germline, CDR1 is MNHEY and CDR2 is SVGAGI. V shed 6 bases, J shed 4 bases, and the junction held 7 bases outside the gene matches. The CDR3 sequence: CASSSGQGGNQPQHF. The CDR3 DNA is TGTGCCAGCAGCTCGGGACAGGGAGGGAATCAGCCCCAGCATTTT.

This rearrangement joins TRBV7-2 to TRBJ2-7; the D is unclear. The germline V gene has CDR1 SGHTA and CDR2 FQGNSA. The V gene lost 3 bases and the J gene lost 0 bases, with 9 bases spanning the gap. This CDR3 region has 14 residues. CDR3 residues: CASSFSSASYEQYF. DNA for the CDR3: TGTGCCAGCAGCTTTTCCAGTGCCTCCTACGAGCAGTACTTC.

The V call is TRBV27, the J call TRBJ1-2; 8 bases are a match to TRBD1. This CDR3 spans 13 amino acids. Looked up from germline, CDR1 is MNHEY and CDR2 is SMNVEV (reference sequence). V dropped 5 bases and J dropped 7; count of bases not matched to a gene: 6. The CDR3 here is CASSTLDRVGYTF. CDR3 nucleotide sequence: TGTGCCAGCAGTACTTTGGACAGGGTTGGCTACACCTTC.

The rearrangement joins TRBV6-6 to TRBJ2-5; D is undetermined. There are 11 residues in the CDR3. Germline V gives CDR1 MNHNY, CDR2 SVGAGI (reference sequence). With 7 bases removed from V and 5 bases from J, the gap between germline ends came to 8 bases. The CDR3 DNA reads TGTGCCAGCATCTACCTGGAGACCCAGTACTTC. This codes for CASIYLETQYF.

The rearrangement links TRBV30 to TRBJ1-2, with D possibly being TRBD1 (6 bases). The V gene lost 5 bases and the J gene lost 6 bases, with 22 bases spanning the gap. Germline-derived CDR1 and CDR2 are GTSNPN and SVGIG (reference sequence). CDR3 size: 15 residues. The CDR3 here is CAWRGRGPRKDGYTF. In DNA, the CDR3 is TGTGCCTGGCGCGGCAGGGGCCCGAGGAAAGATGGCTACACCTTC.

The chain links TRBV19 to TRBJ2-7; TRBD1 agrees at 9 bases. The J segment lost 3 bases and the V segment lost 7 bases, leaving 4 bases of the junction unmatched. This CDR3 comprises 13 residues. CDR1 and CDR2 from the germline V gene are LNHDA and SQIVND (reference sequence). The CDR3 sequence is CASKPTGGYEQYF. The CDR3 DNA sequence: TGTGCCAGTAAACCGACAGGGGGCTACGAGCAGTACTTC.

This rearrangement joins TRBV2 to TRBJ2-5, with unresolved D. V was cut by 0 bases and J by 5 bases, with 4 bases left in between. The CDR3 contains 12 residues. From germline, CDR1 is SNHLY and CDR2 FYNNEI. CDR3: CASSEAEETQYF. The CDR3 DNA reads TGTGCCAGCAGTGAAGCGGAGGAGACCCAGTACTTC.

This chain uses TRBV30 with TRBJ1-2; 8 bases are a match to TRBD1. In germline, CDR1 is GTSNPN, CDR2 SVGIG (reference sequence). Unmatched junction bases numbered 6, after V lost 5 bases and J lost 7 bases. The CDR3 consists of 12 residues. The CDR3 DNA is TGTGCCTGGGGACGGACAGGGCCTGGCTACACCTTC. This translates into CAWGRTGPGYTF.

The gene calls are TRBV19 and TRBJ1-2; 8 bases are a match to TRBD1. This CDR3 spans 15 amino acids. Germline V gives CDR1 LNHDA, CDR2 SQIVND (reference sequence). Trimming cost V 3 bases and J 3 bases; bases outside gene matches: 6. The CDR3 protein is CASSMGQGADYGYTF. CDR3 nucleotides: TGTGCCAGTAGTATGGGGCAGGGGGCTGACTATGGCTACACCTTC.

The chain links TRBV6-5 to TRBJ2-2; maybe TRBD1 (5 bases). V was clipped by 2 bases and J by 6 bases, with 13 bases between them. This CDR3 has 15 amino acids. CDR1 MNHEY and CDR2 SVGAGI come from the germline V gene. The CDR3 nucleotides are TGTGCCAGCAGTTACCTCCTCCAGGGCTCCGGGGAGCTGTTTTTT. It codes for CASSYLLQGSGELFF.

To note about this clone: Other DNA sequences in this sample translate to the same CDR3. This sequence joins TRBV6-6 and TRBJ2-6, with D perhaps TRBD2 (6 bases). Germline CDR1 and CDR2: MNHNY and SVGAGI (reference sequence). The CDR3 runs to 15 residues. Deletions cut 2 bases from V and 4 bases from J, with 9 bases between. In DNA form, the CDR3 reads TGTGCCAGCAGTTACGGGGGGTCAGGGGCCAACGTCCTGACTTTC. Its protein is CASSYGGSGANVLTF.

This chain links TRBV7-9 with TRBJ2-1, with 10 bases identical to TRBD2. Germline CDR1 SEHNR, CDR2 FQNEAQ (reference sequence). V lost 1 base, J lost 9 bases, and 6 bases stayed unmatched. This CDR3 comprises 15 residues. CDR3 sequence (DNA): TGTGCCAGCAGCTTAGGTAGCGGGGGGCTGACTGAGCAGTTCTTC. Protein product: CASSLGSGGLTEQFF.